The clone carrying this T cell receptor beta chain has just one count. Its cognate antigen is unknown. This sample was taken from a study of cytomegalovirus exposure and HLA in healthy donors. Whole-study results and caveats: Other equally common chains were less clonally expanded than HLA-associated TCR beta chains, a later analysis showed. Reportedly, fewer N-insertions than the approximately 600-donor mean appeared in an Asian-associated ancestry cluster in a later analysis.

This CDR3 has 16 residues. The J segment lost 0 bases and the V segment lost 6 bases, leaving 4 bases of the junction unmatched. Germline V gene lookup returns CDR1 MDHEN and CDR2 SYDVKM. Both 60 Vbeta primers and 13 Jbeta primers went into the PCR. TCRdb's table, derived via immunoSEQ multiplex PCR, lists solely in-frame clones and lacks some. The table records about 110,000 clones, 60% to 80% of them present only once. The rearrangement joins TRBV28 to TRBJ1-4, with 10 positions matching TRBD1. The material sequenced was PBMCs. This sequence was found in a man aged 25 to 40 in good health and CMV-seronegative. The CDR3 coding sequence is TGTGCCAGCAGAAACGGACAGGGGGCAACTAATGAAAAACTGTTTTTT. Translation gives CASRNGQGATNEKLFF. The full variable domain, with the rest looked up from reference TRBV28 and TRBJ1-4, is DVKVTQSSRYLVKRTGEKVFLECVQDMDHENMFWYRQDPGLGLRLIYFSYDVKMKEKGDIPEGYSVSREKKERFSLILESASTNQTSMYLCASRNGQGATNEKLFFGSGTQLSVL.